This T cell receptor beta chain was sequenced for a study of T cell responses to AZD1222 COVID-19 vaccine. The table came from immunoSEQ multiplex PCR; TCRdb's copy has only in-frame clones and leaves some out. Altogether some 130,000 clones are present, 75% to 90% being singletons, with the ten largest covering 5% to 7.5%. This clonotype was obtained from an adult in good health. Specimen: peripheral blood, collected on day 0 of AZD1222 vaccination.

CDR3 sequence reads: CASRPTSGELFF. The CDR3 region has the DNA TGTGCCAGCAGACCCACCTCCGGGGAGCTGTTTTTT. The chain carries TRBV2 and TRBJ2-2; D unclear. This CDR3 is built from 12 residues. V was shortened by 6 bases and J by 6 bases, with 8 bases between the two germline ends. Germline CDR1 and CDR2: SNHLY and FYNNEI. Supplemented by reference TRBV2 and TRBJ2-2, the full variable domain reads EPEVTQTPSHQVTQMGQEVILRCVPISNHLYFYWYRQILGQKVEFLVSFYNNEISEKSEIFDDQFSVERPDGSNFTLKIRSTKLEDSAMYFCASRPTSGELFFGEGSRLTVL.